The source of this TCR beta chain is a study of cytomegalovirus exposure and HLA in healthy donors (dated by TCRdb to 2017 to 2019). Regarding the research as a whole: An earlier analysis of around 600 of the donors reported approximately 270 Gb of sequence data and 100 million to 130 million unique TCR beta sequences from 150 million to 200 million T cells. To predict cytomegalovirus infection status, the study combined high-throughput TCR immunosequencing, statistical association of individual TCRs with disease status, and machine learning. Among about 360 genotyped donors of the cohort, an average of about 240,000 unique TCR beta nucleotide sequences were sequenced per donor, roughly a sixth of them non-productive. A later analysis re-examined previously published TCR beta repertoires from around 670 donors and added high-resolution HLA genotyping to investigate patterns of TCR occurrence. The study used immunosequencing to profile the T cell repertoires of 666 subjects and linked those repertoires to cytomegalovirus serostatus. A later genetic analysis took genome-wide SNP genotypes for about 60% of the roughly 670 donors and used that subset as a discovery cohort. Of the approximately 370 genotyped donors, less than 85% were placed in the genetic ancestry cluster associated with self-reported Caucasian donors. The later analysis used no new phenotypic data to find candidate immune exposures, relying instead on TCR beta sequences and their occurrence across donors. An early release that covered about 600 HLA-typed donors contained about 290 gigabases of sequencing data and about 93 million unique TCR sequences. Alongside the repertoire data, information on donor age, sex, ethnicity and CMV serostatus was compiled. A separate validation cohort of 100 to 150 different subjects was used in addition to the roughly 640-subject first cohort. HLA typing included class I and class II loci at four-digit resolution. The study was designed to test whether signatures of past pathogen exposure could be identified by cataloging public T cell receptors. Because of strong linkage in the cohort, 4 to 6 DR-DQ haplotypes were treated as single units for association and clustering. An earlier analysis of several hundred of the donors applied high-throughput TCR beta sequencing to assess whether each TCR beta V gene segment acted as functional or pseudogenic. Every repertoire in the discovery cohort had been generated on one and the same sequencing platform. The number of typed donors differed by locus: about 620-640 for A, B, C, DRB1 and DQB1; roughly 510 for DQA1; 600 to 610 for DPA1; and about 450 for DPB1. Broader findings and caveats from the paper: Because counts were too low, seventeen rarely observed V segments, including chromosome 9 orphons, were excluded from the earlier analysis of some 540 of the donors. Strong co-occurrence of HLA alleles, especially DR and DQ, made assigning TCR associations to individual alleles difficult. In a later analysis, HLA-associated TCR beta chains showed more clonal expansion and lower generation probabilities than non-associated chains that were equally common. A cluster of highly shared sequence variants was judged likely to be a technical artifact of the sequencing pipeline. The study gave a list of about 150 TCR beta chains associated with cytomegalovirus. For the cohort, immune exposure information was limited to CMV serostatus. In both the original and validation cohorts, the classifier was reported to diagnose cytomegalovirus status with high specificity and sensitivity. A further reported finding was that TCR beta sequences accurately predicted the HLA-A and HLA-B alleles for most subjects in the first cohort. In a later analysis, the rate of TCR association differed among HLA loci, with DRB1 alleles having the most associated TCRs and HLA-C alleles having the fewest. Linkage disequilibrium might explain the correlated functional status among segregating V segments, but an unknown experimental factor could not be excluded. The 87-base-pair reads could not distinguish some IMGT-functional V segments, including TRBV6-2 and TRBV6-3, so those segments were excluded. Several of the top co-occurrence clusters appeared to be linked to parvovirus B19, influenza, CMV and Epstein-Barr virus, according to a later analysis. Roughly uniform sequencing depth across donors was assumed in presence/absence analyses, although this assumption may not hold. Across donors, most TCR sequences were observed very rarely, whereas some public TCRs were present in many individuals. This cohort had only TCR beta chains sequenced, and the lack of alpha or paired-chain data limited which features could be detected. It was suggested by the authors that the approach could potentially be generalized to other disease states and immunological phenotypes. Most CMV-associated TCR beta chains appeared to be HLA-restricted in a later analysis, and the HLA associations seemed to be driven largely by CMV exposure. In a later genetic analysis, a missense DCLRE1C variant was associated with V-gene and J-gene trimming of TCR beta chains, and the association was replicated in an independent cohort. A later genetic analysis reported fewer N-insertions in productive TCRs among donors in an Asian-associated ancestry cluster than the approximately 670-donor mean. Broadly in line with IMGT annotations, most TCR beta V segments showed up in productive rearrangements about 87% or about 30% of the time in an earlier analysis of several hundred of the donors. In vitro tests confirmed that a few of the cytomegalovirus-associated TCR beta chains recognize cytomegalovirus antigens. Because HLA typing was unavailable for some donors at each locus, only the typed subset was used in association tests. In a later analysis, around 17,000 TCR beta sequences were associated with specific HLA alleles at a false discovery rate of 0.05.

The method behind the library was the immunoSEQ multiplex PCR assay. The multiplex PCR relied on a mix of 60 forward primers for TCR Vbeta segments and 13 reverse primers for TCR Jbeta segments. The CDR3 region of rearranged TCR beta genes was amplified from genomic DNA by a multiplex PCR assay. The Illumina HiSeq System was used to sequence the amplified TCR beta libraries as 87-base-pair reads. The paper's processing steps were these. A later analysis tallied about 77 million unique TCR beta chains across the roughly 610 repertoires, and approximately 12 million of those chains were shared by two or more donors. Raw reads were error-corrected and collapsed into unique sequences with a nearest-neighbor algorithm that merged closely related sequences to remove PCR and sequencing errors. To assign V, D and J gene segments, CDR3 sequences were aligned to IMGT reference sequences. For a sequence to be retained, a match of at least six nucleotides was required to both a V gene segment and a J gene segment. A rearrangement counted as productive if the CDR3 had no stop codons and remained in frame with V and J, and every other rearrangement counted as non-productive. CDR3 was defined by IMGT convention, running from the second conserved V-encoded cysteine to the conserved J-encoded phenylalanine. Sequences without an unambiguous match to a single V gene segment were excluded from the earlier analysis of almost 600 of the donors. An earlier analysis of several hundred of the donors classified V segments as functional when productive rearrangements were above 56.7% and as segregating when the standard deviation between donors was above 5%. A statistical classification framework was built to diagnose cytomegalovirus status from the catalog of TCR beta chain sequences. A later analysis assigned V and J genes by comparing TCR nucleotide sequences with IMGT/GENE-DB human TR gene sequences. In a later analysis, CDR3 sequences and most-parsimonious VDJ recombination scenarios were assigned using the TCRdist pipeline. In a later analysis, each TCR beta chain was defined by its CDR3 amino acid sequence together with its V-gene family, and reads lacking a unique V-gene family were excluded. As a way to deal with suspected cross-contamination and a sequencing artifact, a later analysis dropped roughly 600 nucleotide sequences that were highly shared and had low generation probability. In a later analysis, a clonal expansion index for each public chain was calculated from normalized within-repertoire ranks of inferred template counts. In a later analysis, generation probabilities were computed using a VDJ recombination model fitted to out-of-frame rearrangements, and the results were checked against IGoR. In a later analysis, hypergeometric tests were used to score TCR-TCR, TCR-HLA and TCR-CMV co-occurrence, with a repertoire-size bias correction applied to TCR pairs. False discovery rates were estimated in a later analysis by permuting HLA or CMV assignments 20 times. In a later analysis, co-occurring TCRs were grouped using DBSCAN, and TCRdist sequence similarity was added for clustering within HLA-allele-positive subsets. Repertoires with fewer than 30,000 or more than 120,000 public chains, plus five repertoires with anomalous nucleotide sharing, were excluded from co-occurrence clustering. TCRdb carries this immuneACCESS record with in-frame sequences only. Its versions omit some clonotypes, under half of them owing to an unresolved V gene in the studies checked, with the rest unexplained. Clone size and the V and J calls come from that table; the DNA yielded D and trimming. For this sample the table gives fewer than 150,000 clones, of which 70% to 85% were detected only once. The ten largest clones represent around 4.9% of the sample.

The cohort was made up of 666 healthy bone marrow donors. At the time of sampling, every cohort member was nominally healthy, though immune exposures that went unrecorded were likely present. The donor was CMV seropositive and was included in the group of 250 to 350 seropositive cohort members. Every donor gave a peripheral blood sample, and the peripheral blood mononuclear cells from that sample were used for TCR beta sequencing. The Qiagen DNeasy Blood Extraction Kit was used to extract genomic DNA from the blood cell samples. Taken from the germline V gene, the CDR1 and CDR2 loops are LGHNA and YSLEER. The CDR3 starts with the cysteine, ends with the phenylalanine, and has 19 residues. CDR3 DNA is the only sequence kept; it has 57 bases, read in frame from the first base. Trimming at the junction amounts to 0 bases on V and 0 bases on J, and the germline ends lie 15 bases apart. Notes on this clone: Its antigen is unknown. Base qualities are not at hand, and no much larger clone is one base apart.

The receptor comes from a man over 45 in good health and CMV-seropositive. Sequencing input: PBMCs. Recombination connected TRBV4-3 to TRBJ1-6; a weak D assignment points to TRBD1 (6 bases agree). Here the CDR3 is given as CASSQDPQGLSSYNSPLHF. The nucleotide sequence reads as follows: TGCGCCAGCAGCCAAGATCCCCAGGGGCTGAGCTCCTATAATTCACCCCTCCACTTT.